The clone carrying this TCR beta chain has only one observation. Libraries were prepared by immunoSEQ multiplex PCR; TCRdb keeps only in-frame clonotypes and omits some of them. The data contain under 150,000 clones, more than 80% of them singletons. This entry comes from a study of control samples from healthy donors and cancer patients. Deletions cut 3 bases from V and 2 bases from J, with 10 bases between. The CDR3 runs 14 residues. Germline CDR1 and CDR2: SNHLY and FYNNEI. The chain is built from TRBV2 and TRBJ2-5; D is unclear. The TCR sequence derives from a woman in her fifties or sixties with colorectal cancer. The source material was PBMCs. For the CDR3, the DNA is TGTGCCAGCAGTGATAACAGCTTACAAGAGACCCAGTACTTC. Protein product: CASSDNSLQETQYF.